The entry that follows covers one T cell receptor (beta chain) sequence. The antigen is not known. The sample belongs to a study of T cell responses to AZD1222 COVID-19 vaccine. Study outcomes and limitations: Donors were mostly white British, more females; clonal diversity possibly underestimated. Spike was spanned by vaccine-associated CD4 TCRs, with dominance at 160-218 and 743-854.

V lost 4 bases, J lost 4 bases, and 8 bases stayed unmatched. Germline V CDR1 and CDR2: SGDLS, YYNGEE. The CDR3 consists of 15 residues. Produced via immunoSEQ multiplex PCR; TCRdb's table is partial and in-frame only. The table includes about 180,000 clones, around 93% detected once. The clonotype originates from an adult who received the MenACWY meningococcal vaccine as a control. The rearrangement uses TRBV9 and TRBJ1-5, with TRBD1 matching over 7 bases. This specimen consisted of peripheral blood, obtained 28 days after the second dose of the MenACWY control vaccine. The CDR3 region is CASSTGTAPNQPQHF. Written as DNA, the CDR3 is TGTGCCAGCAGCACCGGGACAGCCCCTAATCAGCCCCAGCATTTT.